This TCR beta chain was recovered during a study of blood T cells in healthy people across ages. Study-level findings and limits: Among T cells, TCR beta diversity per million cells dropped roughly linearly as age rose. Long-lived and aged donors differed, with more naive CD4+ cells and higher diversity in the long-lived.

A second PCR, run for about 7 to 11 cycles, used a sample-barcoded 5' primer plus a J-beta primer mix. Each CDR3 protein is one row after TCRdb ran MiXCR on the 5' RACE reads. The table lists 850,000 or so distinct CDR3 sequences, less than 35% of them singletons. The sample holds many counts of this clonotype. The antigen is not known. V lost 9 bases to trimming and J lost 3 bases, with 9 bases between them. This CDR3 comprises 11 residues. Germline lookup yields CDR1 SGHRS and CDR2 YFSETQ. Isolated PBMCs totaled at least 6 million in each sample. The clonotype originates from a woman of 80 years or more in good health. The chain uses TRBV5-1 and TRBJ1-2; tentatively, D is TRBD1 (5 bases). Sequencing was done on a sample of blood. The CDR3 nucleotides read TGCGCCACCGGGACCGACTATGGCTACACCTTC. Its protein product is CATGTDYGYTF.